Each of the 3 T cell receptor beta chains below was sequenced from the same sample in a study of T cell responses to AZD1222 COVID-19 vaccine. The repertoire was sequenced with immunoSEQ multiplex PCR; TCRdb's copy has only in-frame clones and lacks some. The sample shows around 100,000 clones, around nine tenths of them seen only once. This material consisted of peripheral blood, taken on day 0 of AZD1222 vaccination. The receptors shown here come from an adult in good health.

This chain joins TRBV21-1 and TRBJ2-7; TRBD2, the table's D call, was not compared with the DNA. TRBV21-1 is tagged as a pseudogene. This CDR3 has 14 amino acids. The CDR3 sequence: CASSKPRGTHEQYF. The CDR3 bases are TGTGCCAGCAGCAAACCTCGAGGTACCCACGAGCAGTACTTC.

J is TRBJ2-4 and V is TRBV7-3, with 10 bases that match TRBD2. CDR1 and CDR2 (germline): SGHTA, FQGTGA. This CDR3 spans 14 amino acids. Unmatched junction bases numbered 4, after V lost 5 bases and J lost 6 bases. The CDR3 here is CASSLSGRANIQYF. The CDR3, as DNA: TGTGCCAGCAGCCTAAGCGGGAGGGCAAACATTCAGTACTTC.

V is TRBV7-3 and J is TRBJ2-1, with D hard to call. V lost 5 bases, J lost 4 bases, and 6 bases lay in between. This CDR3 spans 12 amino acids. Looked up from germline, CDR1 is SGHTA and CDR2 is FQGTGA. CDR3: CASSQQYNEQFF. CDR3 nucleotide sequence: TGTGCCAGCAGCCAGCAGTACAATGAGCAGTTCTTC.